Listed below are T cell receptor beta chains from one sample, sequenced in a study of graft-versus-host responses after intestinal transplantation. Generated by immunoSEQ multiplex PCR, the TCRdb table keeps only in-frame clones and is missing some. Of about 94,000 clones in the sample, about 91% were seen once. These receptors lack a known antigen. Sequenced here: unstimulated CD8+ T cells sorted from spleen or lymph node cells, sampled before intestinal transplant. These receptors came from a human donor who received an intestinal transplant. Each CDR3 is given with its conserved first and last residue. The D gene is left open where the match is weak. Expanded clones get a size class; other rows say once, few or many, or leave the size out.

j_call	cdr3_length	v_call	clone_size	d_call	cdr3_nt	cdr3_aa
TRBJ2-3	15	TRBV29-1	.	TRBD1	TGCAGCGTTGATCTCGGGACAGTTGACACAGATACGCAGTATTTT	CSVDLGTVDTDTQYF
TRBJ2-3	16	TRBV7-9	.	TRBD2	TGTGCCAGCACCTTAGTAGCGGGAGGCCCTCCAGATACGCAGTATTTT	CASTLVAGGPPDTQYF
TRBJ1-5	14	TRBV19	.	.	TGTGCCAGTAGGGACAGTTATAGCAATCAGCCCCAGCATTTT	CASRDSYSNQPQHF
TRBJ1-2	15	TRBV7-9	.	.	TGTGCCAGCAGCTTAGGGGGTCGGGATCCCTATGGCTACACCTTC	CASSLGGRDPYGYTF
TRBJ2-1	12	TRBV9	.	TRBD1	TGTGCCAGCAGCGGAACAGGGGGTGAGCAGTTCTTC	CASSGTGGEQFF
TRBJ2-1	15	TRBV27	.	TRBD2	TGTGCCAGCAGTTTACGGGGGGGCCAATACAATGAGCAGTTCTTC	CASSLRGGQYNEQFF
TRBJ2-7	12	TRBV28	.	TRBD2	TGTGCCAGCAGTTTGTGGGGAGGGGAGCAGTACTTC	CASSLWGGEQYF
TRBJ2-3	13	TRBV4-1	once	.	TGCGCCAGCAGCCCCCGCGGCACAGATACGCAGTATTTT	CASSPRGTDTQYF
TRBJ2-7	14	TRBV6-1	.	.	TGTGCCAGCAGTCCCCGATTGCAGTACTACGAGCAGTACTTC	CASSPRLQYYEQYF
TRBJ2-1	14	TRBV19	.	TRBD2	TGTGCCAGTACTGCGGGGGGCCTTATCAATGAGCAGTTCTTC	CASTAGGLINEQFF
TRBJ2-1	14	TRBV9	.	.	TGTGCCAGCAGCGTAGCTGTCTCCCCCAATGAGCAGTTCTTC	CASSVAVSPNEQFF
TRBJ1-4	11	TRBV19	.	TRBD1	TGTGCCACTCGACAGGGTCGGGAACTGTTTTTT	CATRQGRELFF
TRBJ2-7	13	TRBV19	.	TRBD2	TGTGCCAGTGGGGGGCTAGCGGGGGACGAGCAGTACTTC	CASGGLAGDEQYF
TRBJ1-5	18	TRBV11-3	.	TRBD1	TGTGCCAGCAGCTTTTGGGCCCACCCGACAGGGGACGGTCAGCCCCAGCATTTT	CASSFWAHPTGDGQPQHF